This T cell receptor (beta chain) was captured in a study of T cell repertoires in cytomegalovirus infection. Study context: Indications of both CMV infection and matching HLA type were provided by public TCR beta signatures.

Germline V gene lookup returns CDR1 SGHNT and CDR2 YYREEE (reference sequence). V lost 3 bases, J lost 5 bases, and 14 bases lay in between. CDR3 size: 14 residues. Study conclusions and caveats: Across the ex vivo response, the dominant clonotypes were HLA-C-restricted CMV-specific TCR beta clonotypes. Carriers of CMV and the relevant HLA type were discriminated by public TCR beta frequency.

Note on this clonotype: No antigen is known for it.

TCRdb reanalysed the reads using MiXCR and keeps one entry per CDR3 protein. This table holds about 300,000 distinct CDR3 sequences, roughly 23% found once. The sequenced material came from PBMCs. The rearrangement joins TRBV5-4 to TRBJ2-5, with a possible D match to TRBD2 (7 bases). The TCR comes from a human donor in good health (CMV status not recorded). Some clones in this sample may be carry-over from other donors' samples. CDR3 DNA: TGTGCCAGCAGCTGGGGGGGGGCCATGGAGACCCAGTACTTC. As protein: CASSWGGAMETQYF. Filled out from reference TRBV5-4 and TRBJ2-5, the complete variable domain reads ETGVTQSPTHLIKTRGQQVTLRCSSQSGHNTVSWYQQALGQGPQFIFQYYREEENGRGNFPPRFSGLQFPNYSSELNVNALELDDSALYLCASSWGGAMETQYFGPGTRLLVL.